Listed below are T cell receptor beta chains from one sample, sequenced in a study of T cell changes during pregnancy in multiple sclerosis. Libraries were prepared by immunoSEQ multiplex PCR; TCRdb keeps only in-frame clonotypes and omits some of them. The table includes 11,000 or so clones, around 94% detected once. Sequencing was performed on CD4+ T cells from peripheral blood mononuclear cells, taken before pregnancy. Receptors were obtained from a female donor with multiple sclerosis, enrolled in a pregnancy study. Both conserved end residues are part of each CDR3. Each record gives: CDR3 DNA, CDR3 protein, V gene, clone size, D gene, J gene. A D gene is named only where the DNA matches it firmly. Clone size is stated in some rows and not others, as once, few, many or a class when expanded.

DNA: TGCGCCAGCAGCTTGGGGAGTGAAGCTTTCTTT
CDR3: CASSLGSEAFF
V: TRBV5-1
size: once
D: -
J: TRBJ1-1

DNA: TGTGCCAGCACGGCAGGGCTCAAAAACATTCAGTACTTC
CDR3: CASTAGLKNIQYF
V: TRBV6-1
size: -
D: -
J: TRBJ2-4

DNA: TGTGCCAGCAGCCTAGGACGGACAGATGAAAAACTGTTTTTT
CDR3: CASSLGRTDEKLFF
V: TRBV5-4
size: -
D: -
J: TRBJ1-4

DNA: TGTGCCAGCAGACCAGGGGTCTGGCAGCCCCAGCATTTT
CDR3: CASRPGVWQPQHF
V: TRBV6-5
size: -
D: -
J: TRBJ1-5

DNA: TGTGCCAGCAGCGCTGGGGTAGCGGGCTCCATGAACACTGAAGCTTTCTTT
CDR3: CASSAGVAGSMNTEAFF
V: TRBV9
size: -
D: -
J: TRBJ1-1

DNA: TGTGCCAGCAGCCAGATCTTGCATGCTGGAAACACCATATATTTT
CDR3: CASSQILHAGNTIYF
V: TRBV13
size: -
D: -
J: TRBJ1-3

DNA: TGTGCCAGTAGGGGCAGCGGGGGGAGAACCTATGGCTACACCTTC
CDR3: CASRGSGGRTYGYTF
V: TRBV19
size: -
D: -
J: TRBJ1-2

DNA: TGTGCCTGGAGTCTTCTAGGGACTGGGACAGATACGCAGTATTTT
CDR3: CAWSLLGTGTDTQYF
V: TRBV30
size: -
D: -
J: TRBJ2-3

DNA: TGTGCCAGCAGCCCCGATGGTAGGAACACTGAAGCTTTCTTT
CDR3: CASSPDGRNTEAFF
V: TRBV5-5
size: -
D: -
J: TRBJ1-1

DNA: TGTGCCAGCAGCCAGGAGCGGGGATTCAATGAGCAGTTCTTC
CDR3: CASSQERGFNEQFF
V: TRBV6-1
size: -
D: TRBD2
J: TRBJ2-1

DNA: TGTGCCATCAGTGAGGAGGCAGTTGGACTCTACAAAACAGATACGCAGTATTTT
CDR3: CAISEEAVGLYKTDTQYF
V: TRBV10-3
size: -
D: -
J: TRBJ2-3

DNA: TGTGCCAGCTCCCCCGAGGCGGCTGGGGCCAACGTCCTGACTTTC
CDR3: CASSPEAAGANVLTF
V: TRBV2
size: -
D: -
J: TRBJ2-6

DNA: TGTGCCAGCAGCCTGGACCCTGCGCGGGCAACTAATGAAAAACTGTTTTTT
CDR3: CASSLDPARATNEKLFF
V: TRBV14
size: -
D: -
J: TRBJ1-4

DNA: TGTGCCAGCACTACCACCGGGACAGGGTTGTACGAGCAGTACTTC
CDR3: CASTTTGTGLYEQYF
V: TRBV6-5
size: -
D: TRBD1
J: TRBJ2-7

DNA: TGTGCCAGCAAGGGGTACAGGGAGATGAACACTGAAGCTTTCTTT
CDR3: CASKGYREMNTEAFF
V: TRBV2
size: -
D: -
J: TRBJ1-1

DNA: TGTGCCAGCAGTTACAGCGCCCTCAGGGACGAGCAGTACTTC
CDR3: CASSYSALRDEQYF
V: TRBV6-5
size: -
D: -
J: TRBJ2-7

DNA: TGCAGCGTTGAGGGAGGGACAGGGTTATGGGAGACCCAGTACTTC
CDR3: CSVEGGTGLWETQYF
V: TRBV29-1
size: -
D: TRBD1
J: TRBJ2-5

DNA: TGTGCCGGGAAGGGGGGGCCGGACACCGGGGAGCTGTTTTTT
CDR3: CAGKGGPDTGELFF
V: TRBV2
size: -
D: -
J: TRBJ2-2

DNA: TGTGCCAGCTCACCACTCGGGACAGGTCCCCTTAACTATGGCTACACCTTC
CDR3: CASSPLGTGPLNYGYTF
V: TRBV18
size: -
D: TRBD1
J: TRBJ1-2

DNA: TGTGCCAGCAGCTTAGTCGTGGGGCAGGGGATGGGTCAGCCCCAGCATTTT
CDR3: CASSLVVGQGMGQPQHF
V: TRBV7-9
size: -
D: -
J: TRBJ1-5

DNA: TGTGCCAGCAGCTTAGGGGGCGGGGGGGAGACCCAGTACTTC
CDR3: CASSLGGGGETQYF
V: TRBV7-2
size: -
D: TRBD2
J: TRBJ2-5

DNA: TGCGCCAGCAGCGTAGGGGACACGGGTAGCTCTGGAAACACCATATATTTT
CDR3: CASSVGDTGSSGNTIYF
V: TRBV5-1
size: -
D: -
J: TRBJ1-3

DNA: TGTGCCATCAGTGACGGACAGGGGCTCCCCTACGAGCAGTACTTC
CDR3: CAISDGQGLPYEQYF
V: TRBV10-3
size: -
D: TRBD1
J: TRBJ2-7

DNA: TGCGCCAGCAGCCGGGACAGGGTCTACGAGCAGTACTTC
CDR3: CASSRDRVYEQYF
V: TRBV5-1
size: -
D: TRBD1
J: TRBJ2-7

DNA: TGTGCCAGCAGCGTAGGGGACGGGAGCTCCTACGAGCAGTACTTC
CDR3: CASSVGDGSSYEQYF
V: TRBV9
size: -
D: -
J: TRBJ2-7

DNA: TGTGCCAGCGGCGGGGAACGTAACTATGGCTACACCTTC
CDR3: CASGGERNYGYTF
V: TRBV6-6
size: once
D: -
J: TRBJ1-2

DNA: TGTGCCATCAGTGCCTCAGGGAGGGGAGGCGAAAAACTGTTTTTT
CDR3: CAISASGRGGEKLFF
V: TRBV10-3
size: -
D: -
J: TRBJ1-4

DNA: TGTGCCAGCAGTTCAAATACAGGGGGCGGTTCACCCCTCCACTTT
CDR3: CASSSNTGGGSPLHF
V: TRBV27
size: -
D: TRBD1
J: TRBJ1-6

DNA: TGTGCCAGCAGCTTAATCCCTATTGCGCGGGGGGCGCTAGCGAACAATGAGCAGTTCTTC
CDR3: CASSLIPIARGALANNEQFF
V: TRBV7-3
size: -
D: TRBD2
J: TRBJ2-1

DNA: TGTGCCAGCAGAGAGACAGGGAACACTGAAGCTTTCTTT
CDR3: CASRETGNTEAFF
V: TRBV13
size: -
D: -
J: TRBJ1-1

DNA: TGTGCCACTAACCTGGCGGGACAGGGTAATGGCTACACCTTC
CDR3: CATNLAGQGNGYTF
V: TRBV19
size: -
D: TRBD1
J: TRBJ1-2

DNA: TGTGCCAGCAGTTACGGGACGGGGGGCGCGCGGTCACCCCTCCACTTT
CDR3: CASSYGTGGARSPLHF
V: TRBV6-5
size: -
D: -
J: TRBJ1-6

DNA: TGTGCCAGTAGGGGGGGACGGATAACGCCCGGAAACACCATATATTTT
CDR3: CASRGGRITPGNTIYF
V: TRBV19
size: -
D: -
J: TRBJ1-3

DNA: TGTGCCAGTAGTATAGAAGGGGTGCTGCAGCCCCAGCATTTT
CDR3: CASSIEGVLQPQHF
V: TRBV19
size: -
D: -
J: TRBJ1-5

DNA: TGCGCCAGCAGCTCCACTAGCGGAGAAGAGACCCAGTACTTC
CDR3: CASSSTSGEETQYF
V: TRBV5-1
size: -
D: TRBD2
J: TRBJ2-5

DNA: TGTGCCAGTAGATCGGGACAGGGTAGCTATGGCTACACCTTC
CDR3: CASRSGQGSYGYTF
V: TRBV19
size: -
D: TRBD1
J: TRBJ1-2

DNA: TGTGCCATCAGTGAAGGGGTTTTTCCCACTGAAGCTTTCTTT
CDR3: CAISEGVFPTEAFF
V: TRBV10-3
size: -
D: -
J: TRBJ1-1

DNA: TGTGCCAGCAGCTGGTGGAGGGAGAACACCGGGGAGCTGTTTTTT
CDR3: CASSWWRENTGELFF
V: TRBV11-2
size: -
D: -
J: TRBJ2-2

DNA: TGTGCCAGCAGCGCATCAGGAGATACGCAGTATTTT
CDR3: CASSASGDTQYF
V: TRBV9
size: -
D: -
J: TRBJ2-3

DNA: TGTGCCAGCAGCTTGGCCAACAGGCAGAATTCACCCCTCCACTTT
CDR3: CASSLANRQNSPLHF
V: TRBV5-6
size: -
D: -
J: TRBJ1-6

DNA: TGTGCCAGTAGTACCCCCGGGACTAGCGTCCAAGAGACCCAGTACTTC
CDR3: CASSTPGTSVQETQYF
V: TRBV19
size: -
D: TRBD2
J: TRBJ2-5

DNA: TGTGCCAGCAGCTTGCAGGGTGGCAGGGCGGAGACCCAGTACTTC
CDR3: CASSLQGGRAETQYF
V: TRBV7-3
size: -
D: -
J: TRBJ2-5

DNA: TGTGCCAGCTCAACTAAGACAGGGTCGCCCCAGCATTTT
CDR3: CASSTKTGSPQHF
V: TRBV18
size: -
D: TRBD1
J: TRBJ1-5

DNA: TGTGCCAGCAGTACAGGGATCCGAATGGGTGAAGCTTTCTTT
CDR3: CASSTGIRMGEAFF
V: TRBV6-5
size: -
D: -
J: TRBJ1-1

DNA: TGTGCCAGCGGTGGACAGGCGAGCTCTGGGGCCAACGTCCTGACTTTC
CDR3: CASGGQASSGANVLTF
V: TRBV27
size: -
D: TRBD1
J: TRBJ2-6

DNA: TGCGCCAGCAGGCCGACAGGGACGGCAGATACGCAGTATTTT
CDR3: CASRPTGTADTQYF
V: TRBV5-1
size: -
D: TRBD1
J: TRBJ2-3

DNA: TGTGCCAGCAGCTTTCCAGGGGGGAGCTACGAGCAGTACTTC
CDR3: CASSFPGGSYEQYF
V: TRBV7-9
size: -
D: -
J: TRBJ2-7